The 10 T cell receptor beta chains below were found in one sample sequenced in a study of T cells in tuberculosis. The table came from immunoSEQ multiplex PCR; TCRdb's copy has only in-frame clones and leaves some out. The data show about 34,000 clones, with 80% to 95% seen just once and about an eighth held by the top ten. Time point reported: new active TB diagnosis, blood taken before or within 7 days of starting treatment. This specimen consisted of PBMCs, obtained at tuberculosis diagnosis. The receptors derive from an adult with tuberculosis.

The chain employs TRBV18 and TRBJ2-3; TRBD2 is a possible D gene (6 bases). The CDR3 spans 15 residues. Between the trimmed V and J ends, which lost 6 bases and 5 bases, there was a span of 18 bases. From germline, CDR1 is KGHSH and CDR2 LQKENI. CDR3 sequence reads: CASSRSGGELDTQYF. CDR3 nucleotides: TGTGCCAGCTCCCGCAGCGGAGGGGAGCTAGATACGCAGTATTTT.

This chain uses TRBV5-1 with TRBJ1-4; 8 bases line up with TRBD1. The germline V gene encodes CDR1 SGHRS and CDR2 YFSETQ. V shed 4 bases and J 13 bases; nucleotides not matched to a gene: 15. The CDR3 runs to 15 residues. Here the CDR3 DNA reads TGCGCCAGCAGCATCGACCCGGACAGGGAAGGGGGACTGTTTTTT. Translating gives CASSIDPDREGGLFF.

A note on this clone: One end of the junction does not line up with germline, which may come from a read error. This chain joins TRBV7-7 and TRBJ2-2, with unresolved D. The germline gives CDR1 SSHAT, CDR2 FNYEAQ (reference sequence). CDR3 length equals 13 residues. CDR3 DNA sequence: TGTGCTAGCAGCTCCTCCCCCCCCGGGGAGCTGTTTTTT. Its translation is CASSSSPPGELFF.

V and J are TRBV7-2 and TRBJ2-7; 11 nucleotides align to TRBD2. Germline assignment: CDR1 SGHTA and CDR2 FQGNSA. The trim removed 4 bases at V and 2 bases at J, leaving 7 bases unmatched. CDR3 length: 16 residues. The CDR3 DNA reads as TGTGCCAGCAGCTCCTATAGCGGGAGGGCCCCCTACGAGCAGTACTTC. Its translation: CASSSYSGRAPYEQYF.

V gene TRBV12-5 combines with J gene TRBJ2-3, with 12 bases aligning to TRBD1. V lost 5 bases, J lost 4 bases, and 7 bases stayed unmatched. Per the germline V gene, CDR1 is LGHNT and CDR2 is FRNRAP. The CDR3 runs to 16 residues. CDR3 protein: CASGPGTGGFSDTQYF. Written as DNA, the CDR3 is TGTGCTAGTGGTCCGGGGACAGGGGGCTTTTCAGATACGCAGTATTTT.

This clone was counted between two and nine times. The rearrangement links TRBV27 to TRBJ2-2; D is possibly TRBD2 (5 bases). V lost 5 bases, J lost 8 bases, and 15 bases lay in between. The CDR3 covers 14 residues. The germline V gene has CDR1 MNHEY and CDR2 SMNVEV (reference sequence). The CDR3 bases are TGTGCCAGCAGTCTCGGACTGGATCCGGGGGAGCTGTTTTTT. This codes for CASSLGLDPGELFF.

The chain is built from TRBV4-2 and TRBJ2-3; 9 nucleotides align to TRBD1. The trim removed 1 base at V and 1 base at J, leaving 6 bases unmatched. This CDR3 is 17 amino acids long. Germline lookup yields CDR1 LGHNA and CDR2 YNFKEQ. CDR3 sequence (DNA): TGTGCCAGCAGCCAAGGTTTTGACAGGGGGGGCACAGATACGCAGTATTTT. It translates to CASSQGFDRGGTDTQYF.

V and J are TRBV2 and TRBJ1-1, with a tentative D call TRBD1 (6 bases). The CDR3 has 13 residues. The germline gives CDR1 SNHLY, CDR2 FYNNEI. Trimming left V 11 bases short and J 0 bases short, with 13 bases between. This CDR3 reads CAARDTLNTEAFF. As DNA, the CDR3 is TGTGCCGCCCGGGACACTCTGAACACTGAAGCTTTCTTT.

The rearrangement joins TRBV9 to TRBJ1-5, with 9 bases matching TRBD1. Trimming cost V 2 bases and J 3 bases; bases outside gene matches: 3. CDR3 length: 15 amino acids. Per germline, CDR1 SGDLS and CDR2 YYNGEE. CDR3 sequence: CASSVGTGSNQPQHF. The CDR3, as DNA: TGTGCCAGCAGCGTGGGGACAGGGTCCAATCAGCCCCAGCATTTT.

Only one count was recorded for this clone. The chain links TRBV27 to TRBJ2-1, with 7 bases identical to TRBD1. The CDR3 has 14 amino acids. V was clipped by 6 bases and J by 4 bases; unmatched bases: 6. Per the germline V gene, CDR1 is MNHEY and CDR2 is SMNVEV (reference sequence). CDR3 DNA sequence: TGTGCCAGCAGCCACGGGACAGCTTACAATGAGCAGTTCTTC. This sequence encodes CASSHGTAYNEQFF.